The T cell receptor (beta chain) under discussion was sequenced for a study of CD8 T cells in ankylosing spondylitis. Germline V CDR1 and CDR2: KGHSH, LQKENI. The CDR3 runs to 14 residues. V was cut by 0 bases and J by 6 bases, with 8 bases left in between. 5'-RACE, quantitative and with molecular barcodes, yielded the TCR beta libraries. TCRdb redid the calling of the 5' RACE reads with MiXCR, one entry per CDR3 protein. The sample lists approximately 130,000 distinct CDR3 sequences; around 9% were seen once. Sequenced sample: blood, either unsorted or a sorted T cell fraction (not recorded which). The source of this sequence is a male donor with ankylosing spondylitis or in good health (not recorded which). The chain uses TRBV18 and TRBJ1-4; D is ambiguous. The CDR3 nucleotides are TGTGCCAGCTCACCACCAGTCCTGGATGAAAAACTGTTTTTT. It yields the protein CASSPPVLDEKLFF.